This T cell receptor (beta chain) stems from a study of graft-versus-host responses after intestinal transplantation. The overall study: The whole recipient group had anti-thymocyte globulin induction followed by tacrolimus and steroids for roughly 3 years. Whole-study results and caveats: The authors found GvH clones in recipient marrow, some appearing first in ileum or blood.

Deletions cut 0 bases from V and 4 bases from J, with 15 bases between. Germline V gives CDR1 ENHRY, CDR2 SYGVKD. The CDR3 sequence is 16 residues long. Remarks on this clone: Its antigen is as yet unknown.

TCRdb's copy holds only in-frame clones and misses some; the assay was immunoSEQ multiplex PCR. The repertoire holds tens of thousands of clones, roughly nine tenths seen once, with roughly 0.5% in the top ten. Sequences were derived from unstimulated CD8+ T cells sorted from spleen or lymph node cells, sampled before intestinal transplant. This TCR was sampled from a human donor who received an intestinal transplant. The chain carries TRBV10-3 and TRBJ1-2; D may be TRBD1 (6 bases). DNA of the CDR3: TGTGCCATCAGTGAGTCGCAGGACAGACTCCCCTATGGCTACACCTTC. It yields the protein CAISESQDRLPYGYTF.